This T cell receptor beta chain was captured in a study of blood T cell repertoires in COVID-19. In the study overall: From the United States, Italy and Spain came samples of acute and convalescent COVID-19.

How the authors handled the data: Reference gene primer amplification in the assay estimated nucleated cell counts. Produced via immunoSEQ multiplex PCR; TCRdb's table is partial and in-frame only. The V and J calls and clone size were taken over from that table, and D and trimming were inferred from the DNA. The repertoire includes around 50,000 clones, over 85% of them detected once, and about 1% sits in the top ten. Followed over time, Seattle patients had been enrolled while infection was active. Per the germline V gene, CDR1 is MDHEN and CDR2 is SYDVKM. The CDR3 spans 15 residues. Trimming took 5 bases from V and 9 from J; bases not matched to a gene: 10.

The J gene is TRBJ1-6, the V gene TRBV28, with 7 nucleotides matching TRBD1. The origin of this receptor is a man between 60 and 75 years old with COVID-19, enrolled during active disease. Specimen: peripheral blood. The CDR3, as DNA: TGTGCCAGCAGTACCACGACAGGGAACGGTTCACCCCTCCACTTT. This encodes CASSTTTGNGSPLHF.